This TCR beta chain was captured by sequencing in a study of cytomegalovirus exposure and HLA in healthy donors. No CMV serostatus entry exists for this donor. PCR involved 60 Vbeta and 13 Jbeta primers. Measured with immunoSEQ multiplex PCR; TCRdb has only the in-frame clones, and not every one. The sample records around 120,000 clones, 60% to 85% being singletons. CDR3 length equals 15 residues. After removal of 9 bases from V and 0 bases from J, the junction contained 10 bases not matched to a gene. The germline gives CDR1 LNHDA, CDR2 SQIVND (reference sequence). Sequencing was carried out using PBMCs. This clonotype originated in a human donor in good health. The chain is built from TRBV19 and TRBJ1-2; 7 bases are shared with TRBD1. The CDR3 DNA follows: TGTGCCAGCGAGGCCGGGACAGAGACTAACTATGGCTACACCTTC. This sequence encodes CASEAGTETNYGYTF.